This T cell receptor (beta chain) was retrieved from a study of blood T cell repertoires in COVID-19. As for the study in general: Whether acute or convalescent, the COVID-19 samples came from the United States, Italy and Spain.

Which cohort a participant joined came from the clinical history participants gave. Recovered Cohort 3 donors showed two negative PCRs, clearance, or symptom resolution. Trimming removed 6 bases at V and 11 bases at J, with 20 bases between. The CDR3 consists of 14 residues. Germline CDR1 and CDR2: LNHDA and SQIVND (reference sequence). Study processing details: Amplification of reference gene primers provided the estimated nucleated cell counts. The repertoire was sequenced with immunoSEQ multiplex PCR; TCRdb's copy has only in-frame clones and lacks some. The D gene and trimming were derived from the DNA, and the V and J assignments and clone size from that table. The data contain about 330,000 clones, around nine tenths of them singletons.

The clonotype was recovered from a man aged 25-45 years who had recovered from COVID-19. Sequencing was performed on PBMCs or T cells enriched from blood (not recorded which). This chain uses TRBV19 with TRBJ1-5; possible D gene TRBD1, 6 bases. The CDR3 bases are TGTGCCAGTAGAGAACAGGGTAACCCCCGATCCCAGCATTTT. As protein: CASREQGNPRSQHF.